The 15 T cell receptor beta chains presented below share a single source sample, sequenced in a study of blood T cell repertoires in COVID-19. Assay: immunoSEQ multiplex PCR; the TCRdb copy retains only in-frame clones and omits some. In the table there are 380,000 or so clones, over 75% of which are singletons. Material: PBMCs or T cells enriched from blood (not recorded which). These receptors all stem from a woman in her thirties with acute COVID-19.

The chain is built from TRBV6-1 and TRBJ1-5; a possible D gene is TRBD1 (6 bases). Germline V CDR1 and CDR2: MNHNS, SASEGT. V shed 2 bases and J shed 2 bases, with 19 bases lying between them. This CDR3 is built from 18 residues. The CDR3 DNA is TGTGCCAGCAGTGAATACAGGGCAGGGACCGGGCGCAATCAGCCCCAGCATTTT. It yields the protein CASSEYRAGTGRNQPQHF.

This sequence joins TRBV7-9 and TRBJ1-2; D unresolved. The CDR3 contains 14 residues. Between the trimmed V and J ends, which lost 3 bases and 3 bases, there was a span of 11 bases. CDR1 SEHNR and CDR2 FQNEAQ come from the germline V gene (reference sequence). The CDR3 DNA sequence: TGTGCCAGCAGCTTTGAGGAAGGTCACTATGGCTACACCTTC. The encoded protein is CASSFEEGHYGYTF.

This chain links TRBV18 with TRBJ1-2; 7 nucleotides line up with TRBD1. From germline, CDR1 is KGHSH and CDR2 LQKENI. The J segment lost 2 bases and the V segment lost 3 bases, leaving 6 bases of the junction unmatched. The CDR3 consists of 15 residues. This CDR3 is CASSPLSGQNYGYTF. CDR3 bases: TGTGCCAGCTCACCCTTATCGGGACAGAACTATGGCTACACCTTC.

The chain couples TRBV2 to TRBJ1-2, with a possible D match to TRBD1 (6 bases). CDR3 length equals 14 residues. The germline V and J ends were trimmed by 3 bases and 0 bases, with 8 bases remaining between them. CDR1 and CDR2 from the germline V gene are SNHLY and FYNNEI. The CDR3 DNA is TGTGCCAGCAGTGACAGGGGCGCTAACTATGGCTACACCTTC. This sequence encodes CASSDRGANYGYTF.

This clone was seen more than once but under ten times. The chain combines TRBV5-5 with TRBJ1-6; no clear D. CDR1 is SGHKS, CDR2 YYEKEE, per germline (reference sequence). Deletions cut 3 bases from V and 8 bases from J, with 21 bases between. This CDR3 region has 17 residues. The CDR3 DNA is TGTGCCAGCAGCTCACGTGGACGGGGAGGGATAGATTCACCCCTCCACTTT. Encoded protein: CASSSRGRGGIDSPLHF.

V gene TRBV27 combines with J gene TRBJ2-4; 9 nucleotides agree with TRBD1. CDR3 size: 17 residues. Germline V CDR1 and CDR2: MNHEY, SMNVEV (reference sequence). V dropped 5 bases and J dropped 0; count of bases not matched to a gene: 8. CDR3 residues: CASSTRTGVLAKNIQYF. The CDR3, as DNA: TGTGCCAGCAGTACCCGGACAGGGGTTTTAGCCAAAAACATTCAGTACTTC.

This chain links TRBV4-1 with TRBJ2-7; TRBD2 is a possible D gene (6 bases). The length of the CDR3 is 15 residues. V shed 0 bases and J shed 2 bases, with 11 bases lying between them. Germline lookup yields CDR1 MGHRA and CDR2 YSYEKL. The CDR3 spells CASSQDGGYTYEQYF. For the CDR3, the DNA is TGCGCCAGCAGCCAAGACGGGGGTTATACCTACGAGCAGTACTTC.

The V call is TRBV6-2 or TRBV6-3, the J call TRBJ2-7, with D possibly being TRBD2 (6 bases). Trimming left V 2 bases short and J 0 bases short, with 14 bases between. Germline values: CDR1 MNHEY, CDR2 SVGEGT. The CDR3 is 16 amino acids. The CDR3 DNA sequence: TGTGCCAGCAGTTACCCCCGCCGGGGGAGCTCCTACGAGCAGTACTTC. Translating it yields CASSYPRRGSSYEQYF.

CDR3 sequence: CASSYGRVAETQYF. CDR3 nucleotide sequence: TGTGCCAGCAGTTACGGGAGGGTAGCAGAGACCCAGTACTTC. The chain uses TRBV6-6 and TRBJ2-5; 7 bases line up with TRBD2. Per the germline V gene, CDR1 is MNHNY and CDR2 is SVGAGI (reference sequence). V lost 2 bases, J lost 4 bases, and 4 bases stayed unmatched. This CDR3 comprises 14 residues.

The chain joins TRBV4-3 to TRBJ2-7; D possibly corresponds to TRBD1 (5 bases). Trimming removed 0 bases from V and 6 bases from J, with 6 bases in between. This CDR3 is built from 12 residues. The germline CDR1 and CDR2 sequences are LGHNA and YSLEER. The DNA of the CDR3 is TGCGCCAGCAGCCAAGAAAGGGGCGAGCAGTACTTC. Its protein is CASSQERGEQYF.

This clone was picked up one time. The gene calls are TRBV6-5 and TRBJ2-7; 10 nucleotides line up with TRBD1. The CDR3 contains 14 residues. CDR1 and CDR2 (germline): MNHEY, SVGAGI. V gave up 1 base and J gave up 3 bases; unmatched junction bases: 0. The CDR3 region is CASSYWDRGYEQYF. CDR3 DNA sequence: TGTGCCAGCAGTTACTGGGACAGGGGCTACGAGCAGTACTTC.

This clone was observed once. The chain is built from TRBV18 and TRBJ1-5; D may be TRBD1 (5 bases). Germline values: CDR1 KGHSH, CDR2 LQKENI. This CDR3 is 16 amino acids long. Trimming stripped 2 bases from V and 9 bases from J, with 20 bases between. The chain's CDR3 is CASSPLSAGPRGPQHF. In nucleotides, the CDR3 is TGTGCCAGCTCACCATTATCGGCAGGACCAAGGGGGCCCCAGCATTTT. Full variable domain (remainder filled in from reference TRBV18 and TRBJ1-5): NAGVMQNPRHLVRRRGQEARLRCSPMKGHSHVYWYRQLPEEGLKFMVYLQKENIIDESGMPKERFSAEFPKEGPSILRIQQVVRGDSAAYFCASSPLSAGPRGPQHFGDGTRLSIL.

The chain carries TRBV29-1 and TRBJ1-5; TRBD1 matches 8 bases. The germline CDR1 and CDR2 sequences are SQVTM and ANQGSEA. The CDR3 extends over 13 amino acids. Trimming took 7 bases from V and 5 from J; bases not matched to a gene: 7. The CDR3 DNA is TGCAGCGCCGGACAGGGTGGAGATCAGCCCCAGCATTTT. Amino acid sequence: CSAGQGGDQPQHF.

The rearrangement joins TRBV5-6 to TRBJ2-3, with TRBD2 as a possible D gene (6 bases). Trimming cost V 4 bases and J 5 bases, with 14 bases left between them. CDR1 is SGHDT and CDR2 is YYEEEE in the germline V gene. The CDR3 is made up of 14 amino acids. As DNA, the CDR3 is TGTGCCAGCAGCCGGGACTCTCTGGGAGATACGCAGTATTTT. Its protein is CASSRDSLGDTQYF.

The gene calls are TRBV24-1 and TRBJ2-5, with TRBD1 matching 7 bases. The CDR3 is 19 amino acids. Trimming cost V 2 bases and J 4 bases; bases outside gene matches: 18. In germline, CDR1 is KGHDR, CDR2 SFDVKD. The CDR3 protein is CATSDSLGPYRGEGETQYF. In DNA, the CDR3 is TGTGCCACCAGTGATTCCTTGGGGCCTTACAGGGGAGAGGGAGAGACCCAGTACTTC.